This TCR beta chain appears in the sequencing data of a study of T cell responses to AZD1222 COVID-19 vaccine. Using immunoSEQ multiplex PCR, the repertoire was profiled, and TCRdb retains in-frame clones only, with some absent. Here the sample spans about 130,000 clones, 70% to 90% being singletons. The V end lost 8 bases, the J end lost 4 bases, and 18 bases lay between the germline ends. The CDR3 contains 15 residues. Germline CDR1 reads KGHSY; CDR2 reads FQNENV. The receptor was derived from an adult in good health. This chain links TRBV16 with TRBJ1-5; perhaps TRBD1 as D (5 bases). Sequencing was performed on peripheral blood, taken on day 0 of AZD1222 vaccination. CDR3 amino acids: CASHPKGMGNQPQHF. The CDR3, as DNA: TGTGCCAGCCACCCCAAGGGGATGGGGAATCAGCCCCAGCATTTT.